The rows below give T cell receptor beta chains drawn from one sample of a study of cytomegalovirus exposure and HLA in healthy donors. Data came from immunoSEQ multiplex PCR; TCRdb stores just in-frame clones and leaves some out. In the table there are about 280,000 clones, roughly 85% of which are singletons. The sequencing input was PBMCs. These receptors were collected from a woman in her late teens or twenties in good health and CMV-seronegative. CDR3s include the opening cysteine and the closing phenylalanine or tryptophan. A D gene is named only where the DNA matches it firmly. Part of the rows lack a size; the others show once, few, many or a class for expanded clones.

cdr3_nt | cdr3_aa | clone_size | v_call | d_call | j_call
TGTGCCAGCAGTGAATTGCTGGCGGGAGGGCCTCAGGTAGAGACCCAGTACTTC | CASSELLAGGPQVETQYF | - | TRBV6-1 | TRBD2 | TRBJ2-5
TGTGCCAGCAGGAATAATATGGCGGGTGCGTATAGCAATCAGCCCCAGCATTTT | CASRNNMAGAYSNQPQHF | - | TRBV2 | - | TRBJ1-5
TGTGCCAGCATAACAGGGGCGGGAGAGACCCAGTACTTC | CASITGAGETQYF | - | TRBV6-1 | TRBD1 | TRBJ2-5
TGTGCCAGCAGGGAAACAGGGTTAGACGAGCAGTACTTC | CASRETGLDEQYF | - | TRBV6-1 | - | TRBJ2-7
TGTGCCAGCAGCCGTTCTAGCGGGAGTAGGTATACGCAGTATTTT | CASSRSSGSRYTQYF | - | TRBV7-8 | TRBD2 | TRBJ2-3
TGCGCCAGCAGCCAAGATGCCAGGAACGCTAACTATGGCTACACCTTC | CASSQDARNANYGYTF | - | TRBV4-1 | - | TRBJ1-2
TGTGCCAGCAGCGGACAGGGGGCTAATTCACCCCTCCACTTT | CASSGQGANSPLHF | - | TRBV9 | TRBD1 | TRBJ1-6
TGTGCCAGCACGAATTACGACAGTACTGAAGCTTTCTTT | CASTNYDSTEAFF | few | TRBV5-5 | - | TRBJ1-1
TGTGCCAGCAGTTACTCGGCGGGGGACTACGAGCAGTACTTC | CASSYSAGDYEQYF | - | TRBV6-5 | TRBD2 | TRBJ2-7
TGTGCCAGCAGCCCCCGGCGCGCGGGAGGCTACACCTTC | CASSPRRAGGYTF | - | TRBV5-6 | - | TRBJ1-2
TGTGCCAGCAGTGACAGGGGGACAGGGTATGAAAAACTGTTTTTT | CASSDRGTGYEKLFF | - | TRBV2 | TRBD1 | TRBJ1-4
TGTGCCAGCAGTCGGGACAGGGGGCGCGGAGAGCAGTACTTC | CASSRDRGRGEQYF | - | TRBV6-6 | TRBD1 | TRBJ2-7
TGTGCCAGCTCCGTGGGACAGACAACCTACGAGCAGTACTTC | CASSVGQTTYEQYF | - | TRBV7-3 | TRBD1 | TRBJ2-7
TGTGCCAGCAGCTTAGCCCGGGAATCCTACAATGAGCAGTTCTTC | CASSLARESYNEQFF | - | TRBV7-2 | - | TRBJ2-1
TGTGCCAGTAGTGGGCAGGGGTCCTACAATGAGCAGTTCTTC | CASSGQGSYNEQFF | - | TRBV19 | - | TRBJ2-1
TGTGCCAGCACCCCGACAGGGCGGCGAGAAAAACTGTTTTTT | CASTPTGRREKLFF | - | TRBV9 | TRBD1 | TRBJ1-4
TGTGCCAGCAGCGACAGGACGTCGAGGGAAAAACTGTTTTTT | CASSDRTSREKLFF | - | TRBV5-4 | - | TRBJ1-4
TGTGCCAGCAGCGCGGACAGCCGCCTTAGCGAGCAGTACTTC | CASSADSRLSEQYF | - | TRBV7-2 | - | TRBJ2-7
TGTGCCAGCAGCCTCTCCGAGGTTAAAGGCGGCTACACCTTC | CASSLSEVKGGYTF | - | TRBV11-1 | - | TRBJ1-2
TGTGCCAGCAGCTTAGCCTTGCAGGGGAACTATGGCTACACCTTC | CASSLALQGNYGYTF | - | TRBV7-8 | - | TRBJ1-2
TGTGCCTGCCAGTCGGGGTCCTATGGCTACACCTTC | CACQSGSYGYTF | - | TRBV6-5 | - | TRBJ1-2
TGTGCCAGCAGCTACGAGGACAGGGGTGAAAAACTGTTTTTT | CASSYEDRGEKLFF | - | TRBV7-9 | TRBD1 | TRBJ1-4